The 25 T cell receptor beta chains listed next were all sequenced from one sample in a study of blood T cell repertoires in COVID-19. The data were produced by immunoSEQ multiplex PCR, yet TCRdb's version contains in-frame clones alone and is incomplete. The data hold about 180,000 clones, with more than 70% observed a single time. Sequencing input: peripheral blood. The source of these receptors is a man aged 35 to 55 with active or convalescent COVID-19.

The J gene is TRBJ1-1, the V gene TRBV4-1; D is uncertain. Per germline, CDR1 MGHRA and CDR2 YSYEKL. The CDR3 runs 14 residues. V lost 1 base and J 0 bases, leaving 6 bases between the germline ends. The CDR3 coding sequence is TGCGCCAGCAGCCAAGGGGCGATGAACACTGAAGCTTTCTTT. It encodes CASSQGAMNTEAFF.

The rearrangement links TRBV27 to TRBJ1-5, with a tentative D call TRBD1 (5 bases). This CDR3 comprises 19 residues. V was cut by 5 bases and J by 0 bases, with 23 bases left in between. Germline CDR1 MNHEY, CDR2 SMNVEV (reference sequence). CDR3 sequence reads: CASSPMAGFFSYSNQPQHF. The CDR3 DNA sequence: TGTGCCAGCAGTCCAATGGCAGGGTTTTTTTCCTATAGCAATCAGCCCCAGCATTTT.

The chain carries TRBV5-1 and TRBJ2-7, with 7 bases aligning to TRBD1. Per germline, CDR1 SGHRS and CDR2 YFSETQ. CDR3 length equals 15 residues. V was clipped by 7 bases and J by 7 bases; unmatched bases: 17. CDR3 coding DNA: TGCGCCAGCGCTAAAGAGGGGACAGCCATGGGGGAGCAGTACTTC. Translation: CASAKEGTAMGEQYF.

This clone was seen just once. DNA for the CDR3: TGTGCCAGCAGTCGACGGGAAATGAACACTGAAGCTTTCTTT. Amino acids: CASSRREMNTEAFF. The chain uses TRBV27 and TRBJ1-1; D is unresolved. This CDR3 is built from 14 residues. Per the germline V gene, CDR1 is MNHEY and CDR2 is SMNVEV (reference sequence). V was clipped by 5 bases and J by 0 bases, with 10 bases between them.

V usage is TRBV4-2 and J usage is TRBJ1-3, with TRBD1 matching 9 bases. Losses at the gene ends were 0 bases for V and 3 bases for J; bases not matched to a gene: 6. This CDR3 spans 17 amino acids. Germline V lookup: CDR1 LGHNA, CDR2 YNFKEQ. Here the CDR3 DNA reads TGTGCCAGCAGCCAAGACCCCCCGGGACAGGGTGGAAACACCATATATTTT. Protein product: CASSQDPPGQGGNTIYF.

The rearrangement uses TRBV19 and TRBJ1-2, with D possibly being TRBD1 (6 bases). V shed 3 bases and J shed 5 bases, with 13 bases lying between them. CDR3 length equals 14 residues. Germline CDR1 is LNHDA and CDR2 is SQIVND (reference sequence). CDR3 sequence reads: CASSIQGTSYGYTF. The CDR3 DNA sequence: TGTGCCAGTAGTATCCAGGGGACAAGTTATGGCTACACCTTC.

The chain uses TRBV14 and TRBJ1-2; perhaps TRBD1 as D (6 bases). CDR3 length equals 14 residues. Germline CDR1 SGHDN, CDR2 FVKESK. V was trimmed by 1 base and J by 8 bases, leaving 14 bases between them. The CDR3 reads CASSQGAGVGGYTF. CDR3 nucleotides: TGTGCCAGCAGCCAAGGGGCAGGGGTCGGGGGCTACACCTTC.

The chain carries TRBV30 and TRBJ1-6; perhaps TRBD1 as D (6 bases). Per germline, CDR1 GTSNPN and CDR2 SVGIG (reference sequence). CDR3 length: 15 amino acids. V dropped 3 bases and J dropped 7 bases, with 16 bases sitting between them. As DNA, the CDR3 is TGTGCCTGGAGCCCCGGGGGGGCTGGAAATTCACCCCTCCACTTT. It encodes CAWSPGGAGNSPLHF.

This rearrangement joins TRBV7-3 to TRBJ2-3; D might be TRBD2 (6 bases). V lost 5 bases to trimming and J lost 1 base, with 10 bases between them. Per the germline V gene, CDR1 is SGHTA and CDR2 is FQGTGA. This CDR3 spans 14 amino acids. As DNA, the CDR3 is TGTGCCAGCAGCCGCTCTAGCGGCACAGATACGCAGTATTTT. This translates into CASSRSSGTDTQYF.

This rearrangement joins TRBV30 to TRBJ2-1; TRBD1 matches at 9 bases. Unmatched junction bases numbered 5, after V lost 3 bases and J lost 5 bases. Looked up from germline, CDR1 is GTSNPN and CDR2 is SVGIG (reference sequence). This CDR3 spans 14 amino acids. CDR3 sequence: CAWRRTGVNNEQFF. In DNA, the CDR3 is TGTGCCTGGAGAAGGACAGGGGTTAACAATGAGCAGTTCTTC.

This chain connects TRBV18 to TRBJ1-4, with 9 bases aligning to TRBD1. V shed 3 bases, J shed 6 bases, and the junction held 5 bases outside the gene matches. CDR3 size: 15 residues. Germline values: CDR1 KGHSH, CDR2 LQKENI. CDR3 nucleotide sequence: TGTGCCAGCTCACCGCCACAGGGGGCCTATGAAAAACTGTTTTTT. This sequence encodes CASSPPQGAYEKLFF.

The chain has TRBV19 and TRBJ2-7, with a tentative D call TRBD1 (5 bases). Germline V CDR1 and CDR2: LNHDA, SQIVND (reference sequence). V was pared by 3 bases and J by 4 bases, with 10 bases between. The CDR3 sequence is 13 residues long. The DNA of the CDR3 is TGTGCCAGTAGTATGACAGATATTTACGAGCAGTACTTC. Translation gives CASSMTDIYEQYF.

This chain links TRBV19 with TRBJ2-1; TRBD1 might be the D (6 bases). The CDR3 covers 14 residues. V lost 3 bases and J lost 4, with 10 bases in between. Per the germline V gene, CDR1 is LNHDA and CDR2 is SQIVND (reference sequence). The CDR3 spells CASSMAGEYNEQFF. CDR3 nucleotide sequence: TGTGCCAGTAGTATGGCAGGGGAGTACAATGAGCAGTTCTTC. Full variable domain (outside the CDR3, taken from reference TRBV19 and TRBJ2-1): DGGITQSPKYLFRKEGQNVTLSCEQNLNHDAMYWYRQDPGQGLRLIYYSQIVNDFQKGDIAEGYSVSREKKESFPLTVTSAQKNPTAFYLCASSMAGEYNEQFFGPGTRLTVL.

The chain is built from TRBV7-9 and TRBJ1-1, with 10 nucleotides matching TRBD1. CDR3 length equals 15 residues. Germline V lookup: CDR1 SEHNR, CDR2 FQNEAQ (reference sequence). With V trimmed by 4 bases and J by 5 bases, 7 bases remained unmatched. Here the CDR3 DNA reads TGTGCCAGCAGCTCGTCGGACAGGGGGTTTACTGAAGCTTTCTTT. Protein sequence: CASSSSDRGFTEAFF.

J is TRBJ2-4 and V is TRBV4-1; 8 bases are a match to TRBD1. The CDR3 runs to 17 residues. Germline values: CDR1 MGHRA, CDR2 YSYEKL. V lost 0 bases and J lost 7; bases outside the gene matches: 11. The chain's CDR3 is CASSQDRGTGGRNIQYF. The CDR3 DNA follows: TGCGCCAGCAGCCAAGATCGAGGTACAGGGGGACGCAACATTCAGTACTTC.

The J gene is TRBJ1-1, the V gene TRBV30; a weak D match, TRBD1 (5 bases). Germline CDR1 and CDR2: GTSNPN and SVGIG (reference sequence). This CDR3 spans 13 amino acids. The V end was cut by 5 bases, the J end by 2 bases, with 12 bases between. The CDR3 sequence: CAWGRALNTEAFF. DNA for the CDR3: TGTGCCTGGGGCAGGGCTTTAAACACTGAAGCTTTCTTT.

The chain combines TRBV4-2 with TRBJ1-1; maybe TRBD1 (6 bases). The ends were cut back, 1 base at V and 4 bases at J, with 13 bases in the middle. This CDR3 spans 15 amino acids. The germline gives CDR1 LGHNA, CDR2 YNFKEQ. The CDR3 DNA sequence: TGTGCCAGCAGCCAAGTGAGGGCGGGGGCCACTGAAGCTTTCTTT. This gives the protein CASSQVRAGATEAFF.

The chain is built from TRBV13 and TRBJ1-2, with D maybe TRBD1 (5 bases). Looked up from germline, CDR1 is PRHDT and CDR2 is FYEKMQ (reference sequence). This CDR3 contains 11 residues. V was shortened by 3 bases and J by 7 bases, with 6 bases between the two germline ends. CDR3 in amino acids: CASSLGGGYTF. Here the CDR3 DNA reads TGTGCCAGCAGCTTGGGGGGTGGCTACACCTTC.

The CDR3 DNA is TGCGCCAGCAGCTTGACCGCTATGTACGAGCAGTACTTC. Protein: CASSLTAMYEQYF. The chain carries TRBV5-1 and TRBJ2-7; no clear D. Looked up from germline, CDR1 is SGHRS and CDR2 is YFSETQ. V was pared by 1 base and J by 4 bases, with 9 bases between. CDR3 length equals 13 residues.

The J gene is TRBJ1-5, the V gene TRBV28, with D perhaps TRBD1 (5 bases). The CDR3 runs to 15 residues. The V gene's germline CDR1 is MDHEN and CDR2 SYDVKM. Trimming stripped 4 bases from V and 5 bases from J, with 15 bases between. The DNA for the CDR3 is TGTGCCAGCAGTTGGGGGGTACAAGGAGATCAGCCCCAGCATTTT. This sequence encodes CASSWGVQGDQPQHF.

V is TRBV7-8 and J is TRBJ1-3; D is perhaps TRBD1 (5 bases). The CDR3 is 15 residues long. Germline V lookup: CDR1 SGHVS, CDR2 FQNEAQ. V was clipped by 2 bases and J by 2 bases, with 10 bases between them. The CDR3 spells CASSLSSGAGNTIYF. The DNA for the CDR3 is TGTGCCAGCAGCTTAAGTTCGGGGGCTGGAAACACCATATATTTT.

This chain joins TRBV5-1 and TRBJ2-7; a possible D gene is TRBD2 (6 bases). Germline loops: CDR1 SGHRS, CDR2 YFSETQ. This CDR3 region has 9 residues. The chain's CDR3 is CASSLLAKV. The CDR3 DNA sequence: TGCGCCAGCAGCTTGCTAGCGAAGGTC.

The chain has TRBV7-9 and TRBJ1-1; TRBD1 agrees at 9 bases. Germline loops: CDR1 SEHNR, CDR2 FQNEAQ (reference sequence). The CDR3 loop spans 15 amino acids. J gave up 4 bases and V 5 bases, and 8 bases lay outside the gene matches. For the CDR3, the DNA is TGTGCCAGCAGCCCTGGGACAGGGAGGTTCACTGAAGCTTTCTTT. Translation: CASSPGTGRFTEAFF. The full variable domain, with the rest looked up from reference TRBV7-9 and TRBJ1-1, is DTGVSQNPRHKITKRGQNVTFRCDPISEHNRLYWYRQTLGQGPEFLTYFQNEAQLEKSRLLSDRFSAERPKGSFSTLEIQRTEQGDSAMYLCASSPGTGRFTEAFFGQGTRLTVV.

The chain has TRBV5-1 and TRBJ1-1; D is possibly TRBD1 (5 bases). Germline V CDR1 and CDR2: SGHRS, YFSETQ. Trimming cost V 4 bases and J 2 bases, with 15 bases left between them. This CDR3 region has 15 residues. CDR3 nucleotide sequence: TGCGCCAGCAGCGGGGCAGGGCGAGGCAACACTGAAGCTTTCTTT. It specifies CASSGAGRGNTEAFF. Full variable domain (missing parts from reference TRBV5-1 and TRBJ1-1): KAGVTQTPRYLIKTRGQQVTLSCSPISGHRSVSWYQQTPGQGLQFLFEYFSETQRNKGNFPGRFSGRQFSNSRSEMNVSTLELGDSALYLCASSGAGRGNTEAFFGQGTRLTVV.

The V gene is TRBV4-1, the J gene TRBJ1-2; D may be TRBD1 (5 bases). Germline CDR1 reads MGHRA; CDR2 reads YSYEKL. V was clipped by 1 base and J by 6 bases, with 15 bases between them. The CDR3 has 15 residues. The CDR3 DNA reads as TGCGCCAGCAGCCAAGGGGTTGGTTTGGGGCATGGCTACACCTTC. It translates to CASSQGVGLGHGYTF.